This is a list of T cell receptor beta chains from one sample in a study of T cell responses to AZD1222 COVID-19 vaccine. TCRdb keeps only in-frame clones here, not all; method: immunoSEQ multiplex PCR. The sample has 60,000 to 100,000 clones; approximately 86% are singletons. Sequencing was performed on peripheral blood, taken on day 0 of AZD1222 vaccination. The receptors originated from an adult in good health. CDR3s include the opening cysteine and the closing phenylalanine or tryptophan. Fields, in order: J gene, V gene, D gene, clone size, CDR3 DNA, CDR3 protein. The D gene is left open where the match is weak. Size values are once, few and many counts, or a class for expanded clones, and some rows have none.

TRBJ1-1,TRBV18,.,.,TGTGCCAGCTCACCACGAAGTCCGACCCCCGTGGCGGACACTGAAGCTTTCTTT,CASSPRSPTPVADTEAFF
TRBJ1-6,TRBV5-1,TRBD1,.,TGCGCCAGCAGCTTAGCTACAGGGGAGAATTCACCCCTCCACTTT,CASSLATGENSPLHF
TRBJ1-5,TRBV12-3/TRBV12-4,TRBD1,.,TGTGCCAGCAGTCTATCAGGGGGACAGCCCCAGCATTTT,CASSLSGGQPQHF
TRBJ2-1,TRBV19,TRBD1,.,TGTGCCAGTGCGGACAGGGAATATCGAAATGAGCAGTTCTTC,CASADREYRNEQFF
TRBJ2-7,TRBV5-1,TRBD2,.,TGCGCCAGCAGCTTGACTTACGGACTAGCGGCACCGCATAGAGACTTC,CASSLTYGLAAPHRDF
TRBJ1-1,TRBV28,TRBD1,.,TGTGCCAGCAGTTTTGAGAGGACAGGGAGCTTTAACACTGAAGCTTTCTTT,CASSFERTGSFNTEAFF
TRBJ2-7,TRBV12-3/TRBV12-4,TRBD1,.,TGTGCCAGCAGCAGGACAGGGGGCGAGCAGTACTTC,CASSRTGGEQYF
TRBJ2-3,TRBV24-1,TRBD2,once,TGTGCCACCAGTGATCCAGGACTAGCGGGAGGGCCAGATACGCAGTATTTT,CATSDPGLAGGPDTQYF
TRBJ1-6,TRBV9,.,.,TGTGCCAGCAGCTCCCAAATAGGGGGTCGGAGCTCCTATAATTCACCCCTCCACTTT,CASSSQIGGRSSYNSPLHF
TRBJ1-1,TRBV12-5,.,.,TGTGCTAGTGGTTTGGGGGAAGGGACTGAAGCTTTCTTT,CASGLGEGTEAFF
TRBJ2-7,TRBV5-4,TRBD1,.,TGTGCCAGCAGCTTACAGGGGGCGGACGAGCAGTACTTC,CASSLQGADEQYF
TRBJ1-5,TRBV28,TRBD1,.,TGTGCCAGCAGTTTGACTGCCCTGGGACAGGGAAGCAATCAGCCCCAGCATTTT,CASSLTALGQGSNQPQHF
TRBJ2-3,TRBV4-2,.,.,TGTGCCAGCAGCCAAGTTAGGCAGTTTGATCCAGATACGCAGTATTTT,CASSQVRQFDPDTQYF
TRBJ1-5,TRBV10-3,.,.,TGTGCCATCAGTGAAGGCTCACAAAATAGCAATCAGCCCCAGCATTTT,CAISEGSQNSNQPQHF
TRBJ1-1,TRBV7-8,TRBD1,.,TGTGCCAGCAGCTACCGAGGGACAGTGAACACTGAAGCTTTCTTT,CASSYRGTVNTEAFF
TRBJ2-7,TRBV5-1,.,.,TGCGCCAGCAATTCTGGGGACACAAGCTCCTACGAGCAGTACTTC,CASNSGDTSSYEQYF
TRBJ2-7,TRBV11-2,.,.,TGTGCCAGCAGCTTAGATGTACGGCGGGGCTACGAGCAGTACTTC,CASSLDVRRGYEQYF
TRBJ1-5,TRBV7-8,TRBD1,.,TGTGCCAGCAGCTTACCAGGGGGGGACAATCAGCCCCAGCATTTT,CASSLPGGDNQPQHF
TRBJ2-7,TRBV4-1,.,.,TGCGCCAGCAGCCGCTTAAGGGACTCTTACGAGCAGTACTTC,CASSRLRDSYEQYF
TRBJ1-5,TRBV28,TRBD1,.,TGTGCCAGCAGCCCCCCTACAGGGGGATTAGGGGCCCAGCATTTT,CASSPPTGGLGAQHF
TRBJ2-7,TRBV5-1,TRBD2,.,TGCGCCAGCAGCTTGACCGCTAGCGGTACCTACGAGCAGTACTTC,CASSLTASGTYEQYF
TRBJ2-7,TRBV7-2,TRBD2,.,TGTGCCAGCAGCCCAGAGGGACTAGCGGGAGCAAGCGAGCAGTACTTC,CASSPEGLAGASEQYF
TRBJ2-7,TRBV20-1,.,.,TGCAGTGCTTCGAGAGTCGAGCAGTACTTC,CSASRVEQYF
TRBJ2-3,TRBV7-3,TRBD2,.,TGTGCCAGCAGCTTAGGGGAGATGACTAGCACCACAGATACGCAGTATTTT,CASSLGEMTSTTDTQYF
TRBJ2-2,TRBV19,.,.,TGTGCCAGGCTCCACCGCGGGGACTTGCTGGGCACCGGGGAGCTGTTTTTT,CARLHRGDLLGTGELFF
TRBJ2-6,TRBV5-1,.,.,TGCGCCAGCAGCTTGGGGAGCTCTGGGGCCAACGTCCTGACTTTC,CASSLGSSGANVLTF
TRBJ1-1,TRBV10-2,TRBD1,.,TGCGCCAGCAGGAGGGACAGGAACACTGAAGCTTTCTTT,CASRRDRNTEAFF
TRBJ1-1,TRBV11-2,.,.,TGTGCCAGCAGTTCCCCCTGGGGGGGGAGGGGAAACACTGAAGCTTTCTTT,CASSSPWGGRGNTEAFF
TRBJ1-6,TRBV7-8,.,.,TGTGCCAGCAGCCCCGCTAGTCATTCACCCCTCCACTTT,CASSPASHSPLHF
TRBJ2-1,TRBV6-5,TRBD2,.,TGTGCCAGCACTGGGACTAGCGGTTATGGGGATGAGCAGTTCTTC,CASTGTSGYGDEQFF
TRBJ2-3,TRBV11-2,TRBD2,.,TGTGCCAGCAGCTTCGCGGGAGCAGATACGCAGTATTTT,CASSFAGADTQYF
TRBJ2-1,TRBV2,TRBD2,few,TGTGCCAGCAGTGCTAGCGGGAGTATCTATGAGCAGTTCTTC,CASSASGSIYEQFF
TRBJ1-2,TRBV24-1,.,.,TGTGCCACCAGTGGACCTAGGGGCAGAACTAACTATGGCTACACCTTC,CATSGPRGRTNYGYTF
TRBJ2-1,TRBV11-2,TRBD2,.,TGTGCCAGCAGCCTCCAGCAGCGGGAGGGCTATGAGCAGTTCTTC,CASSLQQREGYEQFF
TRBJ2-1,TRBV5-1,TRBD2,.,TGCGCCAGCAGCCCGACTAGCGGCAGACCCTTAAACAATGAGCAGTTCTTC,CASSPTSGRPLNNEQFF